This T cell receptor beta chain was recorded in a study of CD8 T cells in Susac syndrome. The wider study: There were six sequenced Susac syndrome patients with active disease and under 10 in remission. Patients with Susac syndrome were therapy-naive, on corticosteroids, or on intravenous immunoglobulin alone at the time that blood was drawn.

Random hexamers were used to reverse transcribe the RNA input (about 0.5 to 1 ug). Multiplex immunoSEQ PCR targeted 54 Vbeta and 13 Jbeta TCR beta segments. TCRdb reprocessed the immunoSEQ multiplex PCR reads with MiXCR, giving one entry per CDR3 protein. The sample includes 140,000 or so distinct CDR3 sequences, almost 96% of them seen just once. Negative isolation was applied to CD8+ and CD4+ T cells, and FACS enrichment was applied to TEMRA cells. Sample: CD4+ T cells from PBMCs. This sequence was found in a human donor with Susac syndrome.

The CDR3: CASSRGGMNTEAFF. DNA for the CDR3: TGTGCCAGCAGTCGCGGAGGGATGAACACTGAAGCTTTCTTT. The V call is TRBV12-3 or TRBV12-4, the J call TRBJ1-1; D not certain. The CDR3 contains 14 residues. With 5 bases removed from V and 0 bases from J, the gap between germline ends came to 10 bases.